One and the same sample provided the 29 T cell receptor beta chains below, sequenced in a study of cytomegalovirus exposure and HLA in healthy donors. PCR employed 60 Vbeta and 13 Jbeta primers. The protocol was immunoSEQ multiplex PCR, while the TCRdb copy is restricted to in-frame clones and leaves out a portion. This sample has under 150,000 clones; 80% to 85% occur once, and the top ten carry roughly 8.2%. The sequenced sample was PBMCs. The receptors come from a woman aged 45-60 years in good health and CMV-seropositive.

The chain employs TRBV7-8 and TRBJ2-7; TRBD1 agrees at 7 bases. With 5 bases clipped from V and 6 bases from J, the junction kept 7 bases outside the gene matches. The CDR3 is made up of 13 amino acids. Germline lookup yields CDR1 SGHVS and CDR2 FQNEAQ. The DNA of the CDR3 is TGTGCCAGCAGCCCCGGGACAGTCACCGAGCAGTACTTC. Its translation: CASSPGTVTEQYF.

This clone was counted between two and nine times. The genes are TRBV2 and TRBJ2-7; 7 bases are a match to TRBD1. Germline assignment: CDR1 SNHLY and CDR2 FYNNEI. Trimming removed 7 bases from V and 2 bases from J; junction bases left unmatched: 11. CDR3 length: 15 residues. CDR3 residues: CASNSATGYPYEQYF. In DNA, the CDR3 is TGTGCCAGCAACAGCGCGACAGGGTATCCCTACGAGCAGTACTTC.

The chain joins TRBV25-1 to TRBJ2-2; 8 bases are shared with TRBD2. Per germline, CDR1 MGHDK and CDR2 SYGVNS. J was trimmed by 5 bases and V by 6 bases; bases with no gene match: 17. The CDR3 has 18 amino acids. The CDR3, as DNA: TGTGCCAGCAGGGCCCCCTGGGGCGGGAGGCGAGGAACCGGGGAGCTGTTTTTT. Translating it yields CASRAPWGGRRGTGELFF.

Only a few counts were recorded for this clone. V gene TRBV6-1 combines with J gene TRBJ2-1, with no clear D. Germline V CDR1 and CDR2: MNHNS, SASEGT. The CDR3 is 14 residues long. Trimming removed 3 bases from V and 7 bases from J, with 13 bases in between. Here the CDR3 DNA reads TGTGCCAGCAGTGATAGTCTAGAAAGGAATGAGCAGTTCTTC. Its protein product is CASSDSLERNEQFF.

The chain carries TRBV5-1 and TRBJ1-3; D call uncertain. Per germline, CDR1 SGHRS and CDR2 YFSETQ. The CDR3 has 16 residues. V was clipped by 4 bases and J by 0 bases, with 14 bases between them. DNA of the CDR3: TGCGCCAGCAGCCAAGGACGGGGAACCTCTGGAAACACCATATATTTT. Translated, it gives CASSQGRGTSGNTIYF.

J is TRBJ1-5 and V is TRBV19; D is ambiguous. Trimming stripped 0 bases from V and 0 bases from J, with 6 bases between. CDR1 LNHDA and CDR2 SQIVND come from the germline V gene (reference sequence). This CDR3 contains 15 residues. CDR3 region: CASSIDPYSNQPQHF. The CDR3 DNA is TGTGCCAGTAGTATAGATCCGTATAGCAATCAGCCCCAGCATTTT.

As regards this clone: The sample contains more than one DNA sequence encoding this CDR3. V and J are TRBV2 and TRBJ2-4, with 9 bases aligning to TRBD2. The CDR3 extends over 15 amino acids. Germline lookup yields CDR1 SNHLY and CDR2 FYNNEI. CDR3: CATYGSGGAKNIQYF. The CDR3 DNA reads TGTGCTACCTACGGCAGCGGGGGGGCCAAAAACATTCAGTACTTC.

V gene TRBV11-3 combines with J gene TRBJ2-3; 8 nucleotides match TRBD1. V was pared by 5 bases and J by 2 bases, with 0 bases of the junction left unmatched. The CDR3 runs 13 residues. CDR1 and CDR2 from the germline V gene are SGHNT and YENEEA. CDR3 nucleotides: TGTGCCAGCAGCCAGGGGGCCACAGATACGCAGTATTTT. The encoded protein is CASSQGATDTQYF.

The chain employs TRBV20-1 and TRBJ1-3; maybe TRBD1 (5 bases). The germline V gene encodes CDR1 DFQATT and CDR2 SNEGSKA (reference sequence). The CDR3 runs 11 residues. Trimming removed 6 bases at V and 2 bases at J, with 5 bases between. The CDR3 sequence: CSAGAGNTIYF. The CDR3 coding sequence is TGCAGTGCAGGGGCTGGAAACACCATATATTTT.

V is TRBV14 and J is TRBJ1-1; unclear D gene. Germline V gene lookup returns CDR1 SGHDN and CDR2 FVKESK. V lost 4 bases to trimming and J lost 11 bases, with 14 bases between them. The CDR3 consists of 12 residues. The CDR3 DNA is TGTGCCAGCAGCCTTACGGGAGTGGGGGCTTTCTTT. Its translation: CASSLTGVGAFF.

This clone has more than one count but fewer than ten. This chain links TRBV7-9 with TRBJ1-6, with D perhaps matching TRBD1 (6 bases). The germline V gene encodes CDR1 SEHNR and CDR2 FQNEAQ (reference sequence). The V end was cut by 5 bases, the J end by 3 bases, with 20 bases between. The CDR3 is made up of 18 amino acids. The CDR3 spells CASSTDSGGLGYNSPLHF. CDR3 in DNA: TGTGCCAGCAGCACGGACAGTGGGGGCCTGGGCTATAATTCACCCCTCCACTTT.

This chain joins TRBV5-1 and TRBJ2-6; TRBD1 agrees at 7 bases. The CDR3 runs 15 residues. CDR1 and CDR2 (germline): SGHRS, YFSETQ. Trimming cost V 3 bases and J 1 base; bases outside gene matches: 1. Here the CDR3 reads CASSSGQSGANVLTF. The CDR3 region has the DNA TGCGCCAGCAGCTCGGGACAGTCTGGGGCCAACGTCCTGACTTTC.

The V and J genes are TRBV30 and TRBJ1-5, with a weak D call TRBD1 (6 bases). The germline gives CDR1 GTSNPN, CDR2 SVGIG (reference sequence). V gave up 0 bases and J gave up 4 bases, with 16 bases separating them. CDR3 size: 16 residues. The CDR3 DNA follows: TGTGCCTGGAGTGTACAGGGCACAGGTGCAAATCAGCCCCAGCATTTT. Its translation is CAWSVQGTGANQPQHF.

This chain uses TRBV18 with TRBJ2-1, with 7 bases that match TRBD1. With V trimmed by 3 bases and J by 6 bases, 11 bases remained unmatched. The germline gives CDR1 KGHSH, CDR2 LQKENI. The CDR3 covers 16 residues. As DNA, the CDR3 is TGTGCCAGCTCACCGACAGGGTCTCGAAGCGTCAATGAGCAGTTCTTC. It yields the protein CASSPTGSRSVNEQFF.

This rearrangement joins TRBV2 to TRBJ2-5; D is unclear. The end of the DNA fits TRBJ2-7 better, so the J call may be wrong. The CDR3 consists of 11 residues. Germline V gene data show CDR1 as SNHLY and CDR2 as FYNNEI. CDR3 residues: CASTYYYEQYF. Written as DNA, the CDR3 is TGTGCCAGCACCTACTACTACGAGCAGTACTTC.

There are a few counts of this clone. The rearrangement links TRBV7-8 to TRBJ2-3; a weak D match, TRBD1 (7 bases). CDR3 length: 16 residues. V shed 3 bases and J shed 1 base, with 14 bases lying between them. Germline V gene lookup returns CDR1 SGHVS and CDR2 FQNEAQ. The CDR3 region is CASSLAGTAGTDTQYF. Here the CDR3 DNA reads TGTGCCAGCAGCTTGGCGGGGACAGCGGGCACAGATACGCAGTATTTT.

This clone was seen more than once but under ten times. V gene TRBV19 combines with J gene TRBJ1-2; TRBD1 might be the D (6 bases). From germline, CDR1 is LNHDA and CDR2 SQIVND (reference sequence). The V and J ends lost 5 bases and 7 bases respectively, with 14 bases between them. This CDR3 region has 13 residues. CDR3 region: CASSLQGPAGYTF. The CDR3 bases are TGTGCCAGTAGTTTACAGGGTCCTGCTGGCTACACCTTC.

This clone is a singleton in its sample. The chain combines TRBV15 with TRBJ2-1, with 10 bases aligning to TRBD2. Unmatched junction bases numbered 10, after V lost 2 bases and J lost 9 bases. The CDR3 covers 16 residues. CDR1 and CDR2 (germline): LNHNV, YYDKDF (reference sequence). CDR3 loop: CATSRRLSGGAVEQFF. In DNA form, the CDR3 reads TGTGCCACCAGCAGACGACTAAGCGGGGGGGCTGTTGAGCAGTTCTTC.

This clone has only a few counts. The CDR3 sequence is CASSLRGLSGNTIYF. The CDR3 coding sequence is TGCGCCAGCAGTCTCAGGGGTTTATCTGGAAACACCATATATTTT. The V gene is TRBV4-1, the J gene TRBJ1-3; D might be TRBD1 (6 bases). The CDR3 is made up of 15 amino acids. Deletions cut 6 bases from V and 1 base from J, with 13 bases between. The germline V gene encodes CDR1 MGHRA and CDR2 YSYEKL.

V and J are TRBV14 and TRBJ2-3; TRBD2 might be the D (6 bases). Trimming pared 2 bases from V and 2 bases from J, leaving 20 bases between. The CDR3 loop spans 18 amino acids. Germline-derived CDR1 and CDR2 are SGHDN and FVKESK. CDR3 nucleotides: TGTGCCAGCAGCCAAAGTAGCGGACTACAAATAAACACAGATACGCAGTATTTT. This translates into CASSQSSGLQINTDTQYF.

The CDR3 sequence is CASSSSQGVPYEQYF. The CDR3 region has the DNA TGCGCCAGCAGCTCGTCCCAGGGGGTCCCCTACGAGCAGTACTTC. The genes are TRBV5-1 and TRBJ2-7; 7 bases match TRBD1. The V gene's germline CDR1 is SGHRS and CDR2 YFSETQ. V trimming: 3 bases; J trimming: 2 bases; junction bases outside the gene matches: 8. The CDR3 consists of 15 residues. Full variable domain (outside the CDR3, taken from reference TRBV5-1 and TRBJ2-7): KAGVTQTPRYLIKTRGQQVTLSCSPISGHRSVSWYQQTPGQGLQFLFEYFSETQRNKGNFPGRFSGRQFSNSRSEMNVSTLELGDSALYLCASSSSQGVPYEQYFGPGTRLTVT.

The chain links TRBV6-6 to TRBJ1-1; D is possibly TRBD1 (5 bases). V lost 3 bases and J 6 bases, leaving 8 bases between the germline ends. The CDR3 is 12 amino acids. Germline V gives CDR1 MNHNY, CDR2 SVGAGI (reference sequence). The chain's CDR3 is CASSYTGAEAFF. CDR3 DNA: TGTGCCAGCAGTTATACGGGGGCTGAAGCTTTCTTT.

This chain joins TRBV27 and TRBJ1-5; 8 positions agree with TRBD1. V was clipped by 5 bases and J by 4 bases; unmatched bases: 7. Germline CDR1 MNHEY, CDR2 SMNVEV (reference sequence). This CDR3 spans 15 amino acids. CDR3 nucleotide sequence: TGTGCCAGCAGTATGGGACAGGCATTTAATCAGCCCCAGCATTTT. Translating gives CASSMGQAFNQPQHF.

This clone appeared a single time. The chain has TRBV5-1 and TRBJ1-1, with 9 bases matching TRBD1. Trimming removed 3 bases from V and 3 bases from J; junction bases left unmatched: 3. The CDR3 totals 14 residues. CDR1 is SGHRS and CDR2 is YFSETQ in the germline V gene. The CDR3 is CASSSQGADTEAFF. Here the CDR3 DNA reads TGCGCCAGCAGCTCACAGGGGGCTGACACTGAAGCTTTCTTT.

This clone was seen just once. J is TRBJ2-7 and V is TRBV10-3; 7 positions match TRBD1. V lost 3 bases and J lost 5; bases outside the gene matches: 10. The germline V gene encodes CDR1 ENHRY and CDR2 SYGVKD. This CDR3 comprises 15 residues. The CDR3 loop reads CAISDLQGIRNEQYF. CDR3 coding DNA: TGTGCCATCAGTGATTTACAGGGGATAAGGAACGAGCAGTACTTC.

The chain couples TRBV6-1 to TRBJ2-1, with 8 bases matching TRBD1. The V and J ends lost 6 bases and 0 bases, in that order; junction bases with no gene match: 4. The CDR3 spans 15 residues. The V gene's germline CDR1 is MNHNS and CDR2 SASEGT. CDR3 sequence: CASSRTGSSYNEQFF. The CDR3 DNA reads as TGTGCCAGCAGCAGGACAGGGAGCTCCTACAATGAGCAGTTCTTC.

V gene TRBV28 combines with J gene TRBJ1-2; TRBD1 matches at 10 bases. The CDR3 extends over 14 amino acids. V lost 4 bases and J lost 6; bases outside the gene matches: 5. The germline CDR1 and CDR2 sequences are MDHEN and SYDVKM. The CDR3 protein is CASSSSGTGDGYTF. CDR3 coding DNA: TGTGCCAGCAGTTCTTCCGGGACAGGGGATGGCTACACCTTC.

This rearrangement joins TRBV7-9 to TRBJ2-3; 7 positions match TRBD2. The CDR3 runs 16 residues. The junction had 7 bases not matched to a gene; V was cut back by 4 bases and J by 0 bases. The germline gives CDR1 SEHNR, CDR2 FQNEAQ (reference sequence). CDR3 sequence reads: CASSSRLAPSTDTQYF. CDR3 sequence (DNA): TGTGCCAGCAGCTCCAGACTAGCCCCCAGCACAGATACGCAGTATTTT.

This clone has just one count. The chain links TRBV13 to TRBJ2-2; D remains unclear. Germline V gives CDR1 PRHDT, CDR2 FYEKMQ (reference sequence). V lost 0 bases, J lost 0 bases, and 2 bases lay in between. CDR3 length equals 14 residues. The CDR3 loop is CASSLGANTGELFF. The CDR3 region has the DNA TGTGCCAGCAGCTTAGGCGCGAACACCGGGGAGCTGTTTTTT. The entire variable domain, with the rest obtained from reference TRBV13 and TRBJ2-2, is as follows: AAGVIQSPRHLIKEKRETATLKCYPIPRHDTVYWYQQGPGQDPQFLISFYEKMQSDKGSIPDRFSAQQFSDYHSELNMSSLELGDSALYFCASSLGANTGELFFGEGSRLTVL.